The 27 T cell receptor beta chains presented below share a single source sample, sequenced in a study of cytomegalovirus exposure and HLA in healthy donors. PCR amplification relied on 60 Vbeta primers (plus 13 Jbeta primers). Assay: immunoSEQ multiplex PCR; the TCRdb copy retains only in-frame clones and omits some. The sample lists under 200,000 clones, around 77% seen once, with 3.7% in the top ten. Sequencing was performed on PBMCs. Receptor source: a man aged 25 to 40 in good health and CMV-seropositive.

V is TRBV7-2 and J is TRBJ1-5, with 12 nucleotides matching TRBD1. Germline V CDR1 and CDR2: SGHTA, FQGNSA. This CDR3 is built from 19 residues. V trimming: 1 base; J trimming: 5 bases; junction bases outside the gene matches: 12. The CDR3: CASSLEGDRGLSWYQPQHF. CDR3 sequence (DNA): TGTGCCAGCAGCTTAGAGGGGGACAGGGGGCTTTCATGGTATCAGCCCCAGCATTTT.

A remark on this clone: Germline is not matched at one junction end, which may reflect a read error. This chain uses TRBV9 with TRBJ2-3, with D perhaps TRBD2 (7 bases). Germline V gene data show CDR1 as SGDLS and CDR2 as YYNGEE. The CDR3 contains 17 residues. The CDR3 protein is CASSSFGGGVMTGTQYF. As DNA, the CDR3 is TGTGCCAGCAGCTCATTTGGCGGGGGCGTCATGACAGGTACGCAGTATTTT.

This rearrangement joins TRBV7-2 to TRBJ2-5, with D possibly matching TRBD2 (5 bases). Between the trimmed V and J ends, which lost 5 bases and 5 bases, there was a span of 15 bases. CDR1 and CDR2 from the germline V gene are SGHTA and FQGNSA. CDR3 length equals 14 residues. The CDR3 nucleotides read TGTGCCAGCAGCCCCCGACTAACTGCGGAGACCCAGTACTTC. It codes for CASSPRLTAETQYF.

V gene TRBV7-9 combines with J gene TRBJ2-5, with D unresolved. Germline V CDR1 and CDR2: SEHNR, FQNEAQ (reference sequence). CDR3 length: 14 residues. V dropped 3 bases and J dropped 0 bases, with 8 bases sitting between them. The CDR3 loop is CASSLPDYQETQYF. In DNA, the CDR3 is TGTGCCAGCAGCTTGCCAGATTACCAAGAGACCCAGTACTTC.

The chain recombines TRBV7-3 with TRBJ2-3; maybe TRBD2 (7 bases). Germline values: CDR1 SGHTA, CDR2 FQGTGA. V dropped 5 bases and J dropped 2 bases, with 17 bases sitting between them. The CDR3 spans 16 residues. The CDR3 DNA is TGTGCCAGCAGCCCAAATAAGGGGGGGGTCACAGATACGCAGTATTTT. This gives the protein CASSPNKGGVTDTQYF. The variable domain in full, completed from reference TRBV7-3 and TRBJ2-3, reads GAGVSQTPSNKVTEKGKYVELRCDPISGHTALYWYRQSLGQGPEFLIYFQGTGAADDSGLPNDRFFAVRPEGSVSTLKIQRTERGDSAVYLCASSPNKGGVTDTQYFGPGTRLTVL.

In regard to this clone: Within the sample, other DNA sequences also encode this same CDR3. The chain is built from TRBV11-2 and TRBJ2-7, with TRBD1 identical over 10 bases. The V gene end was trimmed by 5 bases and the J gene end by 4 bases; junction bases not matched to a gene: 2. Per the germline V gene, CDR1 is SGHAT and CDR2 is FQNNGV. CDR3 size: 13 residues. The CDR3 sequence is CASSLDRGYEQYF. The CDR3 bases are TGTGCCAGCAGCCTGGACAGGGGGTACGAGCAGTACTTC.

V is TRBV5-1 and J is TRBJ1-2; possible D gene TRBD1, 6 bases. In germline, CDR1 is SGHRS, CDR2 YFSETQ. This CDR3 has 12 residues. The V gene lost 0 bases and the J gene lost 6 bases, with 6 bases spanning the gap. The CDR3 sequence: CASSLAGDGYTF. CDR3 DNA: TGCGCCAGCAGCTTGGCAGGGGATGGCTACACCTTC.

V usage is TRBV19 and J usage is TRBJ1-5; possible D gene TRBD1, 6 bases. Trimming shortened V by 3 bases and J by 0 bases, and 12 bases separated the two germline ends. The CDR3 is 16 residues long. Per the germline V gene, CDR1 is LNHDA and CDR2 is SQIVND (reference sequence). The CDR3 region has the DNA TGTGCCAGTAGTATTCACAGGGAATATAGCAATCAGCCCCAGCATTTT. Its translation is CASSIHREYSNQPQHF. Full variable domain (outside the CDR3, taken from reference TRBV19 and TRBJ1-5): DGGITQSPKYLFRKEGQNVTLSCEQNLNHDAMYWYRQDPGQGLRLIYYSQIVNDFQKGDIAEGYSVSREKKESFPLTVTSAQKNPTAFYLCASSIHREYSNQPQHFGDGTRLSIL.

The gene calls are TRBV29-1 and TRBJ1-1; weak D call: TRBD1 (5 bases). This CDR3 comprises 14 residues. The V end was cut by 3 bases, the J end by 4 bases, with 15 bases between. The germline gives CDR1 SQVTM, CDR2 ANQGSEA. As DNA, the CDR3 is TGCAGCGTTGACCTTTTAGCGGGGCGCACTGAAGCTTTCTTT. Its translation is CSVDLLAGRTEAFF.

This chain joins TRBV10-3 and TRBJ2-7, with TRBD1 identical over 8 bases. The CDR3 spans 14 residues. V trimming: 8 bases; J trimming: 5 bases; junction bases outside the gene matches: 11. Germline lookup yields CDR1 ENHRY and CDR2 SYGVKD. In DNA form, the CDR3 reads TGTGCCATCGGAGGACAGGGCTACATGGACGAGCAGTACTTC. Amino acid sequence: CAIGGQGYMDEQYF.

The rearrangement links TRBV6-5 to TRBJ2-7; tentatively, D is TRBD2 (5 bases). Trimming took off 8 bases at V and 3 bases at J, with 14 bases between the two ends. The CDR3 sequence is 13 residues long. CDR1 is MNHEY, CDR2 SVGAGI, per germline. The CDR3 sequence is CASAQGRGYEQYF. CDR3 DNA sequence: TGTGCCAGCGCTCAAGGGAGAGGCTACGAGCAGTACTTC.

This chain links TRBV7-9 with TRBJ2-7; D is unresolved. The V end lost 1 base, the J end lost 2 bases, and 9 bases lay between the germline ends. Germline CDR1 SEHNR, CDR2 FQNEAQ (reference sequence). This CDR3 region has 14 residues. This chain's CDR3 is CASSLVAPTYEQYF. The CDR3 DNA reads TGTGCCAGCAGCTTAGTAGCCCCCACCTACGAGCAGTACTTC.

The gene calls are TRBV9 and TRBJ1-4; 8 bases map to TRBD1. The J segment lost 8 bases and the V segment lost 4 bases, leaving 10 bases of the junction unmatched. This CDR3 is 15 amino acids long. CDR1 is SGDLS, CDR2 YYNGEE, per germline. The CDR3 DNA follows: TGTGCCAGCAGCCGACAGGGGTCGGGTTTGGAAAAACTGTTTTTT. It is translated as CASSRQGSGLEKLFF.

The gene calls are TRBV28 and TRBJ1-5; TRBD1 is a possible D gene (5 bases). The CDR3 loop spans 15 amino acids. V lost 6 bases, J lost 4 bases, and 16 bases lay in between. The V gene's germline CDR1 is MDHEN and CDR2 SYDVKM. The CDR3 DNA reads as TGTGCCAGCAGATTGGGGCCAGGGTGGAATCAGCCCCAGCATTTT. Protein product: CASRLGPGWNQPQHF.

As DNA, the CDR3 is TGCGCCAGCAGCTGGAACAGGGGGAGCTCCTACGAGCAGTACTTC. As protein: CASSWNRGSSYEQYF. The chain links TRBV5-1 to TRBJ2-7; 8 bases are shared with TRBD1. Germline CDR1 SGHRS, CDR2 YFSETQ. CDR3 length equals 15 residues. Trimming removed 3 bases from V and 0 bases from J; junction bases left unmatched: 5.

This clone was picked up a small number of times. The CDR3 coding sequence is TGTGCCAGCAGCGCCCCAGGAGGTCCCTCTGAGCAGTTCTTC. Protein: CASSAPGGPSEQFF. The chain carries TRBV9 and TRBJ2-1; TRBD2 might be the D (5 bases). V was clipped by 3 bases and J by 9 bases, with 16 bases between them. Germline-derived CDR1 and CDR2 are SGDLS and YYNGEE. The CDR3 spans 14 residues.

The genes are TRBV7-8 and TRBJ2-2, with 9 bases matching TRBD1. V lost 5 bases and J lost 5; bases outside the gene matches: 12. The CDR3 is 17 amino acids. Germline V gene lookup returns CDR1 SGHVS and CDR2 FQNEAQ. CDR3 region: CASSLTLTGGRTGELFF. Written as DNA, the CDR3 is TGTGCCAGCAGCCTAACCTTGACAGGGGGGCGGACCGGGGAGCTGTTTTTT.

This clone turned up a few times. V gene TRBV5-1 combines with J gene TRBJ2-7; D perhaps matches TRBD1 (5 bases). Germline V gene data show CDR1 as SGHRS and CDR2 as YFSETQ. This CDR3 is built from 15 residues. V lost 1 base, J lost 5 bases, and 16 bases lay in between. The CDR3 loop reads CASSLTPGPPNEQYF. DNA of the CDR3: TGCGCCAGCAGCTTGACGCCAGGGCCCCCGAACGAGCAGTACTTC.

V usage is TRBV7-9 and J usage is TRBJ2-4; 7 nucleotides align to TRBD1. The V and J ends lost 3 bases and 6 bases, in that order; junction bases with no gene match: 5. The CDR3 is 14 residues long. CDR1 is SEHNR and CDR2 is FQNEAQ in the germline V gene (reference sequence). The CDR3 DNA reads as TGTGCCAGCAGCTTGGGGACAGTACTAAACATTCAGTACTTC. Its protein product is CASSLGTVLNIQYF.

V usage is TRBV30 and J usage is TRBJ2-5; TRBD1 aligns across 7 bases. After removal of 1 base from V and 5 bases from J, the junction contained 4 bases not matched to a gene. Germline CDR1 and CDR2: GTSNPN and SVGIG (reference sequence). CDR3 size: 13 residues. The CDR3 sequence: CAWSATGPETQYF. CDR3 bases: TGTGCCTGGAGTGCGACAGGGCCTGAGACCCAGTACTTC. The full variable domain, completed using reference TRBV30 and TRBJ2-5, is SQTIHQWPATLVQPVGSPLSLECTVEGTSNPNLYWYRQAAGRGLQLLFYSVGIGQISSEVPQNLSASRPQDRQFILSSKKLLLSDSGFYLCAWSATGPETQYFGPGTRLLVL.

In nucleotides, the CDR3 is TGCGCCAGCAGCCTAGAAGGACAGGGGGGCGAGACCCAGTACTTC. Its translation: CASSLEGQGGETQYF. J is TRBJ2-5 and V is TRBV4-1; 10 bases line up with TRBD1. The CDR3 is 15 amino acids. Germline V gene lookup returns CDR1 MGHRA and CDR2 YSYEKL. J was trimmed by 5 bases and V by 4 bases; bases with no gene match: 7.

This chain links TRBV2 with TRBJ1-6; no definite D call. The CDR3 loop spans 15 amino acids. Germline V lookup: CDR1 SNHLY, CDR2 FYNNEI. V lost 6 bases to trimming and J lost 7 bases, with 16 bases between them. CDR3 in amino acids: CASSAWADSNSPLHF. CDR3 bases: TGTGCCAGCAGCGCCTGGGCTGATTCGAATTCACCCCTCCACTTT.

V usage is TRBV6-1 and J usage is TRBJ1-3, with D maybe TRBD1 (5 bases). The CDR3 spans 15 residues. CDR1 is MNHNS and CDR2 is SASEGT in the germline V gene. V was pared by 6 bases and J by 1 base, with 13 bases between. This chain's CDR3 is CASRPRQFSGNTIYF. For the CDR3, the DNA is TGTGCCAGCAGACCTCGACAGTTTTCTGGAAACACCATATATTTT.

This clone was detected a few times. The chain carries TRBV7-9 and TRBJ1-5; D is possibly TRBD1 (6 bases). Germline V lookup: CDR1 SEHNR, CDR2 FQNEAQ (reference sequence). CDR3 size: 16 residues. Trimming removed 1 base at V and 0 bases at J, with 10 bases between. For the CDR3, the DNA is TGTGCCAGCAGCTTAGGGGGGACATTTAGCAATCAGCCCCAGCATTTT. It translates to CASSLGGTFSNQPQHF.

CDR3 DNA sequence: TGTGCCAGCACTAAGGACTTGAACACTGAAGCTTTCTTT. Amino acid sequence: CASTKDLNTEAFF. The rearrangement links TRBV6-5 to TRBJ1-1; D call uncertain. Trimming stripped 7 bases from V and 0 bases from J, with 9 bases between. Germline V lookup: CDR1 MNHEY, CDR2 SVGAGI. The CDR3 loop spans 13 amino acids.

This clone was seen just once. The rearrangement links TRBV5-5 to TRBJ2-6; possible D gene TRBD2, 5 bases. Germline V gene data show CDR1 as SGHKS and CDR2 as YYEKEE (reference sequence). V lost 3 bases and J lost 2, with 15 bases in between. The CDR3 extends over 17 amino acids. CDR3 sequence reads: CASSSQSGTTGANVLTF. DNA for the CDR3: TGTGCCAGCAGCTCCCAAAGCGGTACGACTGGGGCCAACGTCCTGACTTTC.

In this sample, this clone turned up once. The V gene is TRBV6-1, the J gene TRBJ1-5; D uncertain. The CDR3 is 15 residues long. Looked up from germline, CDR1 is MNHNS and CDR2 is SASEGT. The V gene lost 3 bases and the J gene lost 1 base, with 10 bases spanning the gap. In DNA form, the CDR3 reads TGTGCCAGCAGTGACTTCCAACGGAGCAATCAGCCCCAGCATTTT. It encodes CASSDFQRSNQPQHF.